What follows is one TCR beta chain and its context. Antigen unknown. The authors ran the assay at deep level. Sequenced by immunoSEQ multiplex PCR; TCRdb stores in-frame clones only, minus some. The sample has under 2,500,000 clones, approximately 96% seen once; the top ten hold roughly 0.13%. Only Caucasian adults living in Nashville, Tennessee served as donors. The sample is drawn from a study of shared clonotypes between healthy human individuals. Study-wide points: Sample collection involved blood only; tissue repertoires are likely different. Clonotype sharing among donors, it was expected, would be affected by sequencing depth.

V dropped 4 bases and J dropped 1 base, with 13 bases sitting between them. The CDR3 runs to 16 residues. Germline V gives CDR1 MDHEN, CDR2 SYDVKM. This receptor was identified in a man between 18 and 35 years old in good health. The sequenced sample was naive CD4+ T cells sorted from blood. Subset: CD45RA+ positively selected. The chain uses TRBV28 and TRBJ1-4; D not resolved. CDR3 sequence (DNA): TGTGCCAGCAGTTCCCCCTCTATGGGAACTAATGAAAAACTGTTTTTT. This codes for CASSSPSMGTNEKLFF.